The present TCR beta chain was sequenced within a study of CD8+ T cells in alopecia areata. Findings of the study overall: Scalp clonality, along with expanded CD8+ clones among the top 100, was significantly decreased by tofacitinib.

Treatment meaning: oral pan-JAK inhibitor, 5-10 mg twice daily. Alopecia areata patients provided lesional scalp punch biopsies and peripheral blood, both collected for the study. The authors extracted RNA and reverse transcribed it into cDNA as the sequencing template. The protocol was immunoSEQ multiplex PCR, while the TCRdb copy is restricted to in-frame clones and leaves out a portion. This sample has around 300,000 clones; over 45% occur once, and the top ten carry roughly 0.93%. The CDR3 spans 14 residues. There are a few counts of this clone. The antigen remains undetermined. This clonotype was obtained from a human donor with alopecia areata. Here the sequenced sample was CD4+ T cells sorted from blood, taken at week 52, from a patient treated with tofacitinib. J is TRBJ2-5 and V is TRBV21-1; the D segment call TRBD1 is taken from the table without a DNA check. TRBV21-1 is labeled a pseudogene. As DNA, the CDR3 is TGTGCCAGCAGCAAAGCGTTCAAGGGGGAGACCCAGTACTTC. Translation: CASSKAFKGETQYF.